This record covers a single T cell receptor (beta chain). These data are taken from a study of blood T cell repertoires in COVID-19. For the study at large: From the United States, Italy and Spain came samples of acute and convalescent COVID-19.

Researchers sorted participants into cohorts using their self-reported clinical history. Exposed participants came across a COVID-19 case within 2 weeks before study entry. V lost 3 bases and J lost 2, with 20 bases in between. CDR1 SGHDN and CDR2 FVKESK come from the germline V gene. The CDR3 extends over 19 amino acids. TCRdb's copy holds only in-frame clones and misses some; the assay was immunoSEQ multiplex PCR. Here the sample spans hundreds of thousands of clones, roughly 80% being singletons. The origin of this receptor is a man aged 35-49 years who had been exposed to COVID-19. The chain recombines TRBV14 with TRBJ2-6; TRBD2 might be the D (6 bases). The sample consisted of PBMCs or T cells enriched from blood (not recorded which). CDR3 nucleotides: TGTGCCAGCAGCCACCTACGGCCGGGAGACACGGCTGGGGCCAACGTCCTGACTTTC. It is translated as CASSHLRPGDTAGANVLTF. Using reference TRBV14 and TRBJ2-6 for the parts outside the CDR3, the full variable domain is EAGVTQFPSHSVIEKGQTVTLRCDPISGHDNLYWYRRVMGKEIKFLLHFVKESKQDESGMPNNRFLAERTGGTYSTLKVQPAELEDSGVYFCASSHLRPGDTAGANVLTFGAGSRLTVL.